This T cell receptor beta chain was profiled in a study of T-cell memory formation after mild COVID-19. Study-wide points: Mainly CM and EM harbored the contracting CD4+ clones; mainly EMRA harbored the CD8+ ones. Cross-reactive memory seemingly joined, as some responding clones were found in pre-infection memory.

This clonotype was counted only a few times. Its antigen remains unidentified. A single record per CDR3 protein comes from TCRdb applying MiXCR to the 5' RACE reads. The table records about 390,000 distinct CDR3 sequences, approximately 16% of them present only once. CDR3 length: 13 amino acids. Germline assignment: CDR1 SGHNT and CDR2 YENEEA. J gave up 11 bases and V 1 base, and 7 bases lay outside the gene matches. Input material: PBMCs or a T cell subset sorted from them (not recorded which). The chain employs TRBV11-3 and TRBJ1-1, with 7 bases that match TRBD1. This TCR came from a man in his late teens or twenties who had mild COVID-19 (a few samples of this study predate the infection). Cell type and time point are not known. The CDR3 bases are TGTGCCAGCAGCTTAGGGCCGGACAGGCCGGCTTTCTTT. Its translation is CASSLGPDRPAFF.